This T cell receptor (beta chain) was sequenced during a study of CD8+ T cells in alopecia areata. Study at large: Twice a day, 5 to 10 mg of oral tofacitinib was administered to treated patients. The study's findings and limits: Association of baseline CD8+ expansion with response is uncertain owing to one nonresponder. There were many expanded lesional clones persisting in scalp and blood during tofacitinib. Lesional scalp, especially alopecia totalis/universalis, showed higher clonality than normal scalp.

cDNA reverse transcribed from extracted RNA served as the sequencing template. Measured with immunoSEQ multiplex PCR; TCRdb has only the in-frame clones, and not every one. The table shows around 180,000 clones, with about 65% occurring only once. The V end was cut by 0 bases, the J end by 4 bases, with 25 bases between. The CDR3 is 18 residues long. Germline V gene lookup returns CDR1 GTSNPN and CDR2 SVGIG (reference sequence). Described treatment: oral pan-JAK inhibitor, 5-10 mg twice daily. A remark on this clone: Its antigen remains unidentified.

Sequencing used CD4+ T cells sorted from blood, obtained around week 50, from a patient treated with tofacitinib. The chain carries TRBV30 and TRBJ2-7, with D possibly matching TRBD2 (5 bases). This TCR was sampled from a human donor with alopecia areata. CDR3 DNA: TGTGCCTGGAGTGTAGGTGAGGGTGGCAGGTTGGTTGGGTACGAGCAGTACTTC. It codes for CAWSVGEGGRLVGYEQYF.